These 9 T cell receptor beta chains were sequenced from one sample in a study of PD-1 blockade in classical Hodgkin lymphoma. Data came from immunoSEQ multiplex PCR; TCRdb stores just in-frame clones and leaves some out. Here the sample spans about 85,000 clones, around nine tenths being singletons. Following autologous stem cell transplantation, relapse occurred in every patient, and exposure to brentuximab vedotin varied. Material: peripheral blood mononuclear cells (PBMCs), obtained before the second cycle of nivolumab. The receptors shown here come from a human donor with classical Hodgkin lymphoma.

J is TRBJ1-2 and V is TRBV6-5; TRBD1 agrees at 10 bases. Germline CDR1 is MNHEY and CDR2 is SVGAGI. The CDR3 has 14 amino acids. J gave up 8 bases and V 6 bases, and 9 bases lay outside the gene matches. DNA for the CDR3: TGTGCCAGCAGGCTAACCGGGACAGGGGCAGGCTACACCTTC. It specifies CASRLTGTGAGYTF.

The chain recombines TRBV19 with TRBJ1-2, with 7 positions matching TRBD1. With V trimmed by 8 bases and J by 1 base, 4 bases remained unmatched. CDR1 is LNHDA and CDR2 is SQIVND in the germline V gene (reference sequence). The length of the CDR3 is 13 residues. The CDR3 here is CASAGDSNYGYTF. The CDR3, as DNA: TGTGCCAGTGCCGGGGACAGTAACTATGGCTACACCTTC.

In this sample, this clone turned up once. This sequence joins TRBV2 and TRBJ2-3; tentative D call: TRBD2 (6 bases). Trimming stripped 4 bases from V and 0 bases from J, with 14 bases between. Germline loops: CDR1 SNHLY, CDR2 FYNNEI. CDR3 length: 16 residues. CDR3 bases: TGTGCCAGCAGTGGCCCAGGAGGGAAGAGCACAGATACGCAGTATTTT. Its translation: CASSGPGGKSTDTQYF.

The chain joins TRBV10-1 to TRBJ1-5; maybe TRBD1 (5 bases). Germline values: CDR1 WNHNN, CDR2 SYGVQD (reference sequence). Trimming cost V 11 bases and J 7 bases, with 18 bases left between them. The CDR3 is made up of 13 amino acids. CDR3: CASSPGTGQPQHF. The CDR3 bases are TGCGCCTCTTCTCCAGGGACGGGGCAGCCCCAGCATTTT.

The DNA of the CDR3 is TGTGCCAGCAGCTTACGAGGCGGGACGGGAACCTACGAGCAGTACTTC. Translation gives CASSLRGGTGTYEQYF. The chain has TRBV7-9 and TRBJ2-7, with a possible D match to TRBD2 (6 bases). The V gene's germline CDR1 is SEHNR and CDR2 FQNEAQ (reference sequence). V lost 2 bases, J lost 2 bases, and 16 bases lay in between. There are 16 residues in the CDR3.

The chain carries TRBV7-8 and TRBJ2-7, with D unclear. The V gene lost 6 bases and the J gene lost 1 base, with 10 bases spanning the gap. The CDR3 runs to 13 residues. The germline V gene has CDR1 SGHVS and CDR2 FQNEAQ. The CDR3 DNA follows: TGTGCCAGCAGTCATGACACGTCCTACGAGCAGTACTTC. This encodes CASSHDTSYEQYF.

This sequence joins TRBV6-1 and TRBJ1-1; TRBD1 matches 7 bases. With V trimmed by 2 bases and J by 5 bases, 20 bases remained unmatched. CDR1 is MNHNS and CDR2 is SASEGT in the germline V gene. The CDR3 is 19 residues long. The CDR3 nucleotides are TGTGCCAGCAGTGAACGGCGAAACTTGGGACAGCGAAAAAGTACTGAAGCTTTCTTT. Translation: CASSERRNLGQRKSTEAFF.

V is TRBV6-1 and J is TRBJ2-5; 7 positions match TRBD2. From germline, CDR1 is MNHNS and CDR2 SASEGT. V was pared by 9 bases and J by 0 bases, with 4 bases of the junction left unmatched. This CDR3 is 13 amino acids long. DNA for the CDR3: TGTGCCAGTGCTCGGGGGGACCAAGAGACCCAGTACTTC. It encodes CASARGDQETQYF.

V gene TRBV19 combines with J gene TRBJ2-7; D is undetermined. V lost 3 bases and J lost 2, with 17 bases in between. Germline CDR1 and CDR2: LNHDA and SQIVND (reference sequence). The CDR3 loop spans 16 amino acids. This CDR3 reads CASSISLAAETYEQYF. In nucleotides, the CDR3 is TGTGCCAGTAGTATCTCTCTCGCGGCGGAAACCTACGAGCAGTACTTC.